Included here is one T cell receptor beta chain sequence, with context. The target antigen is unknown. This entry comes from a study of PD-1 blockade in classical Hodgkin lymphoma. Overall study results and limits: Compared with healthy donors, newly diagnosed patients reportedly showed lower baseline TCR diversity.

CDR1 is SGHVS, CDR2 FNYEAQ, per germline. The junction had 6 bases not matched to a gene; V was cut back by 6 bases and J by 4 bases. The CDR3 is 14 residues long. Using immunoSEQ multiplex PCR, the repertoire was profiled, and TCRdb retains in-frame clones only, with some absent. The sample yields more than 90,000 clones, roughly 90% seen once. Brentuximab vedotin exposure varied, and every patient relapsed after autologous stem cell transplantation. Source: peripheral blood mononuclear cells (PBMCs), taken before the second cycle of nivolumab. The chain joins TRBV7-6 to TRBJ1-5, with 7 bases fitting TRBD1. The receptor was derived from a human donor with classical Hodgkin lymphoma. DNA of the CDR3: TGTGCCAGCAGACCGACAGGGTCTAATCAGCCCCAGCATTTT. Translated: CASRPTGSNQPQHF.